This T cell receptor beta chain stems from a study of blood T cell repertoires in COVID-19. Germline CDR1 and CDR2: SGHTA and FQGTGA. Unmatched junction bases numbered 7, after V lost 5 bases and J lost 6 bases. The CDR3 spans 13 residues. Under the authors' procedure: It was from reference gene primer amplification that nucleated cell counts were estimated. Profiling relied on immunoSEQ multiplex PCR, and the TCRdb table lists in-frame clones only, not all of them. The DNA gave D and trimming, while V, J and clone size come from that table. The data show 300,000 to 350,000 clones, with approximately 85% seen just once and roughly 2% held by the top ten.

The chain is built from TRBV7-3 and TRBJ2-7, with 7 bases aligning to TRBD1. This receptor was identified in a man younger than 40 who had recovered from COVID-19. Material: PBMCs or T cells enriched from blood (not recorded which). CDR3 in amino acids: CASSLGQEREQYF. CDR3 in DNA: TGTGCCAGCAGCCTAGGACAGGAACGCGAGCAGTACTTC.